This TCR beta chain comes out of a study of technical replicates of blood from a few donors. Between the trimmed V and J ends, which lost 2 bases and 4 bases, there was a span of 12 bases. The CDR3 is 15 amino acids. Germline CDR1 and CDR2: MNHNS and SASEGT. Data came from immunoSEQ multiplex PCR; TCRdb stores just in-frame clones and leaves some out. Among tens of thousands of clones listed, roughly 92% were seen once. What was sequenced was T cells isolated from PBMCs. This chain joins TRBV6-1 and TRBJ1-5; the D gene is possibly TRBD1 (5 bases). The receptor was isolated from a human donor in good health. This CDR3 reads CASSEIDRINQPQHF. In DNA, the CDR3 is TGTGCCAGCAGTGAAATAGACAGAATTAATCAGCCCCAGCATTTT.